Here is one TCR beta chain with its context. Using immunoSEQ multiplex PCR, the repertoire was profiled, and TCRdb retains in-frame clones only, with some absent. The data show roughly 100,000 clones, with over 65% seen just once and roughly 6% held by the top ten. The sample originates from a study of blood T cell repertoires in COVID-19. Per germline, CDR1 KGHDR and CDR2 SFDVKD. This CDR3 has 13 residues. V lost 7 bases to trimming and J lost 1 base, with 9 bases between them. The source material was peripheral blood. The rearrangement joins TRBV24-1 to TRBJ2-5, with D possibly being TRBD1 (6 bases). The sequence was obtained from a man older than 75 with COVID-19, enrolled during active disease. The CDR3 region is CATRGQGQETQYF. The CDR3, as DNA: TGTGCCACCAGGGGACAAGGCCAAGAGACCCAGTACTTC.